These T cell receptor beta chains were read from a single sample in a study of cytomegalovirus exposure and HLA in healthy donors. Measured with immunoSEQ multiplex PCR; TCRdb has only the in-frame clones, and not every one. The table includes more than 200,000 clones, about three quarters detected once. Sequenced material: PBMCs. These receptors originate from a man in his forties in good health and CMV-seronegative. Each CDR3 is given with its conserved first and last residue. The order of the fields is V gene, clone size, J gene, D gene, CDR3 DNA, CDR3 protein. A D gene is named only where the DNA matches it firmly. Some rows mark clone size as missing; the rest say once, few, many or name a class of expanded clone.

v_gene: TRBV10-3
abundance: few
j_gene: TRBJ1-5
d_gene: TRBD1
CDR3nt: TGTGCCATCAGTGAGTCTGGGACAGGCGGTAGCAATCAGCCCCAGCATTTT
CDR3aa: CAISESGTGGSNQPQHF

v_gene: TRBV7-9
abundance: few
j_gene: TRBJ2-3
d_gene: TRBD1
CDR3nt: TGTGCAACGCAGGGGGTCGGGGCAGATACGCAGTATTTT
CDR3aa: CATQGVGADTQYF

v_gene: TRBV7-2
abundance: NA
j_gene: TRBJ1-5
d_gene: NA
CDR3nt: TGTGCCAGCAGCTCGGTCAGGGGTAATCAGCCCCAGCATTTT
CDR3aa: CASSSVRGNQPQHF

v_gene: TRBV6-5
abundance: many
j_gene: TRBJ1-1
d_gene: NA
CDR3nt: TGTGCCAGCAGTAAAAGGGGGATGAACACTGAAGCTTTCTTT
CDR3aa: CASSKRGMNTEAFF

v_gene: TRBV19
abundance: NA
j_gene: TRBJ2-1
d_gene: TRBD1
CDR3nt: TGTGCCAGTAGTATAGTTCCGGGACAGGGGTACAATGAGCAGTTCTTC
CDR3aa: CASSIVPGQGYNEQFF

v_gene: TRBV30
abundance: NA
j_gene: TRBJ2-3
d_gene: TRBD2
CDR3nt: TGTGCCTTAGTAGCGGGAGGGCCTCGTACGCAGTATTTT
CDR3aa: CALVAGGPRTQYF

v_gene: TRBV18
abundance: NA
j_gene: TRBJ1-1
d_gene: NA
CDR3nt: TGTGCCAGCTCACCGGCAGGGGCGGTGAACACTGAAGCTTTCTTT
CDR3aa: CASSPAGAVNTEAFF

v_gene: TRBV9
abundance: NA
j_gene: TRBJ1-2
d_gene: NA
CDR3nt: TGTGCCAGCAGCCTTGACTGGTCTAACTATGGCTACACCTTC
CDR3aa: CASSLDWSNYGYTF

v_gene: TRBV27
abundance: NA
j_gene: TRBJ1-5
d_gene: NA
CDR3nt: TGTGCCAGCAGTTTAAATCCGGGTCATCAGCCCCAGCATTTT
CDR3aa: CASSLNPGHQPQHF

v_gene: TRBV9
abundance: NA
j_gene: TRBJ2-3
d_gene: NA
CDR3nt: TGTGCCAGCAGCGTAGGAATGACAAGCACAGATACGCAGTATTTT
CDR3aa: CASSVGMTSTDTQYF

v_gene: TRBV25-1
abundance: NA
j_gene: TRBJ1-1
d_gene: NA
CDR3nt: TGTGCCAGCAGCTTCATAGAGAACACTGAAGCTTTCTTT
CDR3aa: CASSFIENTEAFF

v_gene: TRBV7-8
abundance: NA
j_gene: TRBJ2-1
d_gene: NA
CDR3nt: TGTGCCAGCAGCTTAGCGGGGCTGAGCTACAATGAGCAGTTCTTC
CDR3aa: CASSLAGLSYNEQFF

v_gene: TRBV27
abundance: NA
j_gene: TRBJ1-3
d_gene: NA
CDR3nt: TGTGCCAGCAGCGGGATTACAGGGAAATCAGGAAACACCATATATTTT
CDR3aa: CASSGITGKSGNTIYF

v_gene: TRBV5-6
abundance: NA
j_gene: TRBJ2-6
d_gene: NA
CDR3nt: TGTGCCAGCAGCTTGGGAGGCTCTGGGGCCAACGTCCTGACTTTC
CDR3aa: CASSLGGSGANVLTF

v_gene: TRBV28
abundance: NA
j_gene: TRBJ2-4
d_gene: NA
CDR3nt: TGTGCCAGCAGTTTTCCCCAGGGAGCCAAAAACATTCAGTACTTC
CDR3aa: CASSFPQGAKNIQYF

v_gene: TRBV5-4
abundance: NA
j_gene: TRBJ1-6
d_gene: TRBD1
CDR3nt: TGTGCCAGCAGCTTAAAGACAGGGGAGAGTTCACCCCTCCACTTT
CDR3aa: CASSLKTGESSPLHF

v_gene: TRBV2
abundance: few
j_gene: TRBJ2-7
d_gene: TRBD1
CDR3nt: TGTGCCAGCAGTAGACAGGGCCAGAATTCCGAGCAGTACTTC
CDR3aa: CASSRQGQNSEQYF

v_gene: TRBV7-9
abundance: NA
j_gene: TRBJ2-7
d_gene: TRBD2
CDR3nt: TGTGCCAGCAGCTTAGAGGCTAGCGGGGTGGTCGAGCAGTACTTC
CDR3aa: CASSLEASGVVEQYF

v_gene: TRBV27
abundance: NA
j_gene: TRBJ2-7
d_gene: NA
CDR3nt: TGTGCCAGCAGGTATGGACTGGTATCCTACGAGCAGTACTTC
CDR3aa: CASRYGLVSYEQYF

v_gene: TRBV19
abundance: NA
j_gene: TRBJ2-1
d_gene: TRBD1
CDR3nt: TGTGCCAGTAGTATCGGGACAGGGGGCTACAATGAGCAGTTCTTC
CDR3aa: CASSIGTGGYNEQFF

v_gene: TRBV29-1
abundance: NA
j_gene: TRBJ1-2
d_gene: TRBD1
CDR3nt: TGCAGCGCCGTTAGGGCCGGGACAGGATTATATGGCTACACCTTC
CDR3aa: CSAVRAGTGLYGYTF

v_gene: TRBV29-1
abundance: NA
j_gene: TRBJ2-5
d_gene: NA
CDR3nt: TGCAGCGTTGAAGATACAGGGCGGCACCAAGAGACCCAGTACTTC
CDR3aa: CSVEDTGRHQETQYF

v_gene: TRBV4-2
abundance: NA
j_gene: TRBJ1-4
d_gene: NA
CDR3nt: TGTGCCAGCAGCCAAGGTAGACAGACAACTAATGAAAAACTGTTTTTT
CDR3aa: CASSQGRQTTNEKLFF

v_gene: TRBV4-2
abundance: NA
j_gene: TRBJ2-1
d_gene: TRBD2
CDR3nt: TGTGCCAGCAGCCAAGATCTCCTAGCGGGGGCAGGTAATGAGCAGTTCTTC
CDR3aa: CASSQDLLAGAGNEQFF

v_gene: TRBV9
abundance: NA
j_gene: TRBJ1-1
d_gene: NA
CDR3nt: TGTGCCAGCAGCGTAGGGGGGGGTGGGACTGAAGCTTTCTTT
CDR3aa: CASSVGGGGTEAFF

v_gene: TRBV15
abundance: NA
j_gene: TRBJ2-7
d_gene: TRBD2
CDR3nt: TGTGCCACCAGCCAGGGACTAGCAGGAGACGAGCAGTACTTC
CDR3aa: CATSQGLAGDEQYF

v_gene: TRBV5-6
abundance: NA
j_gene: TRBJ1-6
d_gene: NA
CDR3nt: TGTGCCAGCAGCCTCTATCGACAGCCGATCGACCCCTATAATTCACCCCTCCACTTT
CDR3aa: CASSLYRQPIDPYNSPLHF

v_gene: TRBV6-5
abundance: few
j_gene: TRBJ2-2
d_gene: NA
CDR3nt: TGTGCCAGCCAACGGGTCGGGGGGAACACCGGGGAGCTGTTTTTT
CDR3aa: CASQRVGGNTGELFF

v_gene: TRBV5-1
abundance: few
j_gene: TRBJ1-4
d_gene: TRBD1
CDR3nt: TGCGCCAGCAGCTTGGAAGGGACAGCTTATGAAAAACTGTTTTTT
CDR3aa: CASSLEGTAYEKLFF

v_gene: TRBV6-6
abundance: NA
j_gene: TRBJ1-6
d_gene: TRBD1
CDR3nt: TGTGCCAGCAGTTTACAAACAGGGGCATATTCACCCCTCCACTTT
CDR3aa: CASSLQTGAYSPLHF

v_gene: TRBV6-1
abundance: few
j_gene: TRBJ1-1
d_gene: TRBD1
CDR3nt: TGTGCCAGCAGTGACCTCAGGACAGGGGGCCTCACTGAAGCTTTCTTT
CDR3aa: CASSDLRTGGLTEAFF

v_gene: TRBV6-5
abundance: NA
j_gene: TRBJ1-2
d_gene: TRBD1
CDR3nt: TGTGCCAGCAGTTACTCGGGACAGGGCTCTGGCTACACCTTC
CDR3aa: CASSYSGQGSGYTF

v_gene: TRBV6-1
abundance: NA
j_gene: TRBJ2-1
d_gene: NA
CDR3nt: TGTGCCAGCAGACCTAATATTTTAGCGTACAATGAGCAGTTCTTC
CDR3aa: CASRPNILAYNEQFF

v_gene: TRBV19
abundance: NA
j_gene: TRBJ2-2
d_gene: TRBD2
CDR3nt: TGTGCCACTAAGGGGGGACTAGCGGGAACTACCGGGGAGCTGTTTTTT
CDR3aa: CATKGGLAGTTGELFF

v_gene: TRBV2
abundance: NA
j_gene: TRBJ2-7
d_gene: TRBD1
CDR3nt: TGTGCCAGCAGTGAATTCGGCCCCCCGACAGGGAACTTC
CDR3aa: CASSEFGPPTGNF

v_gene: TRBV5-1
abundance: few
j_gene: TRBJ2-3
d_gene: TRBD2
CDR3nt: TGCGCCAGCAGCTGGACTAGCGGGATTAGCACAGATACGCAGTATTTT
CDR3aa: CASSWTSGISTDTQYF

v_gene: TRBV7-9
abundance: NA
j_gene: TRBJ2-7
d_gene: TRBD2
CDR3nt: TGTTCCAGCAGCTTAGTAGGACTTGGGGGGGACCGGTACTACGAGCAGTACTTC
CDR3aa: CSSSLVGLGGDRYYEQYF

v_gene: TRBV19
abundance: NA
j_gene: TRBJ2-7
d_gene: TRBD2
CDR3nt: TGTGCCAGTAGTATTTGGACTAGCGGGACCTTCTCCTACGAGCAGTACTTC
CDR3aa: CASSIWTSGTFSYEQYF

v_gene: TRBV18
abundance: NA
j_gene: TRBJ2-2
d_gene: NA
CDR3nt: TGTGCCAGCTCACCGGACAGACATACCACCGGGGAGCTGTTTTTT
CDR3aa: CASSPDRHTTGELFF

v_gene: TRBV19
abundance: NA
j_gene: TRBJ1-1
d_gene: NA
CDR3nt: TGTGCCAGTAGTATTCCCGCTGAAGCTTTCTTT
CDR3aa: CASSIPAEAFF

v_gene: TRBV15
abundance: NA
j_gene: TRBJ2-5
d_gene: NA
CDR3nt: TGTGCCACCAGCAGATTATCTTATCAAGAGACCCAGTACTTC
CDR3aa: CATSRLSYQETQYF

v_gene: TRBV6-4
abundance: NA
j_gene: TRBJ1-1
d_gene: NA
CDR3nt: TGTGCCAGCGCCCGACAGACGAACACTGAAGCTTTCTTT
CDR3aa: CASARQTNTEAFF

v_gene: TRBV4-1
abundance: NA
j_gene: TRBJ1-1
d_gene: TRBD1
CDR3nt: TGCGCCAGCAGCCAGAGACAGGGAACTGAAGCTTTCTTT
CDR3aa: CASSQRQGTEAFF

v_gene: TRBV7-6
abundance: NA
j_gene: TRBJ2-2
d_gene: NA
CDR3nt: TGTGCCAGCAGCCGTCTATCCACCGGGGAGCTGTTTTTT
CDR3aa: CASSRLSTGELFF

v_gene: TRBV19
abundance: NA
j_gene: TRBJ1-4
d_gene: TRBD1
CDR3nt: TGTGCCAGTAAGCCGGGACAGGGCCATGAAAAACTGTTTTTT
CDR3aa: CASKPGQGHEKLFF

v_gene: TRBV28
abundance: once
j_gene: TRBJ2-5
d_gene: NA
CDR3nt: TGTGCCAGCAGTTTACCCAGGGGAGATCAAGAGACCCAGTACTTC
CDR3aa: CASSLPRGDQETQYF

v_gene: TRBV6-1
abundance: NA
j_gene: TRBJ2-1
d_gene: TRBD1
CDR3nt: TGTGCCAGCAGGGTAGGGACAGGCGGGGATGAGCAGTTCTTC
CDR3aa: CASRVGTGGDEQFF

v_gene: TRBV19
abundance: NA
j_gene: TRBJ1-1
d_gene: NA
CDR3nt: TGTGCCAGTAGTATTATCAGGGCCACTGAAGCTTTCTTT
CDR3aa: CASSIIRATEAFF

v_gene: TRBV19
abundance: NA
j_gene: TRBJ2-7
d_gene: TRBD2
CDR3nt: TGTGCCAGTAGTAAGCCGGGGGGGCGCGCCTACGAGCAGTACTTC
CDR3aa: CASSKPGGRAYEQYF

v_gene: TRBV7-3
abundance: NA
j_gene: TRBJ2-7
d_gene: TRBD2
CDR3nt: TGTGCCAGCAGTCCTACTAGCGGGAGTGAGCAGTACTTC
CDR3aa: CASSPTSGSEQYF

v_gene: TRBV2
abundance: NA
j_gene: TRBJ1-3
d_gene: NA
CDR3nt: TGTGCCAGCAGTGAGAGACTGCTAGGAAACACCATATATTTT
CDR3aa: CASSERLLGNTIYF

v_gene: TRBV10-3
abundance: NA
j_gene: TRBJ1-5
d_gene: NA
CDR3nt: TGTGCCATCAGTGTAGGGGACAATCAGCCCCAGCATTTT
CDR3aa: CAISVGDNQPQHF

v_gene: TRBV7-2
abundance: NA
j_gene: TRBJ2-1
d_gene: NA
CDR3nt: TGTGCCAGCAGCTTAGGAGACAATGAGCAGTTCTTC
CDR3aa: CASSLGDNEQFF